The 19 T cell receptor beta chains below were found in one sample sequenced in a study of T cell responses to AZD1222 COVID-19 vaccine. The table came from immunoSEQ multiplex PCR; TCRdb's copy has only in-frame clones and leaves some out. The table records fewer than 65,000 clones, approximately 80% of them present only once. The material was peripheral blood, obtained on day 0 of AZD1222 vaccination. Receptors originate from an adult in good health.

CDR3 sequence (DNA): TGTGCCAGCAGTGAAGCAAAGGGGGACCAGCCCCAGCATTTT. Encoded protein: CASSEAKGDQPQHF. The V call is TRBV6-1, the J call TRBJ1-5, with D tentatively TRBD1 (6 bases). There are 14 residues in the CDR3. V was shortened by 0 bases and J by 7 bases, with 10 bases between the two germline ends. Germline V gene data show CDR1 as MNHNS and CDR2 as SASEGT.

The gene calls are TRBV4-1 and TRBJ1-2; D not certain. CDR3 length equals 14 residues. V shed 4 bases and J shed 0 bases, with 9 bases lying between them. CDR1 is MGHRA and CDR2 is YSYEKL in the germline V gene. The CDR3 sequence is CASSPVTANYGYTF. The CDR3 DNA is TGCGCCAGCAGCCCAGTTACAGCTAACTATGGCTACACCTTC.

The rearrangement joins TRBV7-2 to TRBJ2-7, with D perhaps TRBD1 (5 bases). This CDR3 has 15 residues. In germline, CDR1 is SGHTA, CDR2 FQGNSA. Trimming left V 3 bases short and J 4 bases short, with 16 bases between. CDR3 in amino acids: CASSFWTPPSYEQYF. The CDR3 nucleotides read TGTGCCAGCAGCTTTTGGACACCTCCTAGTTACGAGCAGTACTTC.

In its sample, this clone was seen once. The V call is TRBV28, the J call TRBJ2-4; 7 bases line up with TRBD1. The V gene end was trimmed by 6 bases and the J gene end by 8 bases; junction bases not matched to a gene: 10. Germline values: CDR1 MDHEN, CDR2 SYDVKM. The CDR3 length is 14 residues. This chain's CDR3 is CASRFDRDGHIQYF. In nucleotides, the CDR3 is TGTGCCAGCAGATTCGACAGGGATGGTCACATTCAGTACTTC.

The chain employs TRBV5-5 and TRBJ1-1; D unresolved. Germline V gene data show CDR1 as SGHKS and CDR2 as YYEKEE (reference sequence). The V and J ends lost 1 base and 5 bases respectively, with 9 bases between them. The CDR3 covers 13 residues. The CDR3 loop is CASSLSLSTEAFF. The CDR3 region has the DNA TGTGCCAGCAGCTTGTCCCTTTCTACTGAAGCTTTCTTT.

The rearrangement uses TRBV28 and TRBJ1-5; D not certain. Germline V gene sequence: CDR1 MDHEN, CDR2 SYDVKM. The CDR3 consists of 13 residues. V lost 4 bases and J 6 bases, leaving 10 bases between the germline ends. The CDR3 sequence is CASSSGVTQPQHF. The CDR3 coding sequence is TGTGCCAGCAGTTCCGGGGTGACTCAGCCCCAGCATTTT.

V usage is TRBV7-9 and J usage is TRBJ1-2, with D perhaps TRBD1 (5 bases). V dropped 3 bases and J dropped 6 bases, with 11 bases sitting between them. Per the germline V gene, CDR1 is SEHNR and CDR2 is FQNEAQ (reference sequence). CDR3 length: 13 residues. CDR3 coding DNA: TGTGCCAGCAGCTTCAGGGATGCCCATGGCTACACCTTC. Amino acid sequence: CASSFRDAHGYTF.

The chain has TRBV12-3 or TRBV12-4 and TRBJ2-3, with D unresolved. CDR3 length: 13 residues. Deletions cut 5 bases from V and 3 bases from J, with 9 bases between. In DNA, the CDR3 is TGTGCCAGCAGTCCCACTTTGACAGATACGCAGTATTTT. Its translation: CASSPTLTDTQYF.

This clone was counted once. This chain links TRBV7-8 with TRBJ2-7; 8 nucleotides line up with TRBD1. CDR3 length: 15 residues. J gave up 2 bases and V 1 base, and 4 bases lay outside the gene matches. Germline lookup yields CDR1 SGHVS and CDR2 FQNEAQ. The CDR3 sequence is CASSLEGQATYEQYF. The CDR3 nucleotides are TGTGCCAGCAGCTTAGAGGGACAGGCGACCTACGAGCAGTACTTC.

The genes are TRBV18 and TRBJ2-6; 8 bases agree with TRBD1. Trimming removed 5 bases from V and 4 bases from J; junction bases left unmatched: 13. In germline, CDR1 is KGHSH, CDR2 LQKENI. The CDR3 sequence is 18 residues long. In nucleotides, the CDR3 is TGTGCCAGCTCATCCGGAGGACAGGGTATGCTAGGGGCCAACGTCCTGACTTTC. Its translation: CASSSGGQGMLGANVLTF.

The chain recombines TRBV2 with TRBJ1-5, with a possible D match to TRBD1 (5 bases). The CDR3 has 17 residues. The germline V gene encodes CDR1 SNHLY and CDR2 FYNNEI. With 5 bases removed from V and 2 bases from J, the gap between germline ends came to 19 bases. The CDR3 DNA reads TGTGCCAGCAGTTCCACCGGAGGAGGGGCTGGCAATCAGCCCCAGCATTTT. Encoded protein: CASSSTGGGAGNQPQHF.

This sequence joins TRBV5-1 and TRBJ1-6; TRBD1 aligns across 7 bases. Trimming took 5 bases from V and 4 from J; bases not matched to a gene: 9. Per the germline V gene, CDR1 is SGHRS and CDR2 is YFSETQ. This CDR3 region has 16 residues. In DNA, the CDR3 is TGCGCCAGCAGTACCTCAGGACAGGTTTATAATTCACCCCTCCACTTT. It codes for CASSTSGQVYNSPLHF.

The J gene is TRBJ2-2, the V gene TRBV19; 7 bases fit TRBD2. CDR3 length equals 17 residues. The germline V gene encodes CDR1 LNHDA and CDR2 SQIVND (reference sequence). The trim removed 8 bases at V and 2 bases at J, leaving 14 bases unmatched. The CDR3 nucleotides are TGTGCCAGTCGGGCTAGCGGCATTAGGGATAACACCGGGGAGCTGTTTTTT. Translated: CASRASGIRDNTGELFF.

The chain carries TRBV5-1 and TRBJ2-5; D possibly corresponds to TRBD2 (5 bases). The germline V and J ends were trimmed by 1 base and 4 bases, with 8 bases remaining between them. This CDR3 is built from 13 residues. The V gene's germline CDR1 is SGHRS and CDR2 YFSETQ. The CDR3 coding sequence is TGCGCCAGCAGCTTGTTACGGGGAGAGACCCAGTACTTC. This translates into CASSLLRGETQYF.

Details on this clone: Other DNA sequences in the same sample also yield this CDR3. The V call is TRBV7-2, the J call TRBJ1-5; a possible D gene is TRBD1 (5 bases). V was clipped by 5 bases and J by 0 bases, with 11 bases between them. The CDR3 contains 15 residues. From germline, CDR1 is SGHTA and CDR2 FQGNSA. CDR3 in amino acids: CASSPQGNSNQPQHF. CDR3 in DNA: TGTGCCAGCAGCCCTCAGGGTAATAGCAATCAGCCCCAGCATTTT.

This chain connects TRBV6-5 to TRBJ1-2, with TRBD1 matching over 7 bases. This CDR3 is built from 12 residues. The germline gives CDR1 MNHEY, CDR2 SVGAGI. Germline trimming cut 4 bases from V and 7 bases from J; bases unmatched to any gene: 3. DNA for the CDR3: TGTGCCAGCAGTTCCCACAGGGGTGGCTACACCTTC. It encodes CASSSHRGGYTF.

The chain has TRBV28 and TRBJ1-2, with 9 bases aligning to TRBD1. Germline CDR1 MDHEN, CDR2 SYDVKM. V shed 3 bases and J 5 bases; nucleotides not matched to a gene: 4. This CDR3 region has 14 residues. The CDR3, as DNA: TGTGCCAGCAGTTTGGGGGGGACAGGGTATGGCTACACCTTC. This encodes CASSLGGTGYGYTF.

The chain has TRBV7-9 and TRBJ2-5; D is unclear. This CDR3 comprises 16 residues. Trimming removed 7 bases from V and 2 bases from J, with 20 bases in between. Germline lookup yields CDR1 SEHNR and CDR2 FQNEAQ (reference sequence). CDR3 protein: CASTPLGRPTQETQYF. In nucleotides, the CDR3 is TGTGCCAGCACCCCTCTCGGGCGGCCTACACAAGAGACCCAGTACTTC.

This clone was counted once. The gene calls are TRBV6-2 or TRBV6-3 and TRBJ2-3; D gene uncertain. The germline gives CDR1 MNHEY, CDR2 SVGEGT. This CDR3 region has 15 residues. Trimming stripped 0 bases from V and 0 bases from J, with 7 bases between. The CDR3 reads CASSYSQTSTDTQYF. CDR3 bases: TGTGCCAGCAGTTACTCCCAGACGAGCACAGATACGCAGTATTTT.